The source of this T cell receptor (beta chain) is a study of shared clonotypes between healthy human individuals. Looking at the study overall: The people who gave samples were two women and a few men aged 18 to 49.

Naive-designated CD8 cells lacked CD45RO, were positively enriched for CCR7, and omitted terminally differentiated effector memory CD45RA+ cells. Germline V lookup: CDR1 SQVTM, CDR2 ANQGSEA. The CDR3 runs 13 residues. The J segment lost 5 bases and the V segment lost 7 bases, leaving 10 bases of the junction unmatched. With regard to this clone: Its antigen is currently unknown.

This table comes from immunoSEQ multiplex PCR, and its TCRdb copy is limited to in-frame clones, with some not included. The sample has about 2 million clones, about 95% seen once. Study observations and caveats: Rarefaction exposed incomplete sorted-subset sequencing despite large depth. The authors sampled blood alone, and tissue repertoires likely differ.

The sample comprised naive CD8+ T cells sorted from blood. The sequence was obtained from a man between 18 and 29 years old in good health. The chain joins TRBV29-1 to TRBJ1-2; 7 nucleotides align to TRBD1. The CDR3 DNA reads TGCAGCGCCGGGGACAGTTTATCTTATGGCTACACCTTC. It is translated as CSAGDSLSYGYTF.